The T cell receptor beta chain described here comes from a study of T cell changes during pregnancy in multiple sclerosis. Deletions cut 0 bases from V and 12 bases from J, with 15 bases between. The CDR3 has 13 residues. The germline V gene encodes CDR1 SGHTA and CDR2 FQGNSA. The method was immunoSEQ multiplex PCR; TCRdb's version includes in-frame clones alone and lacks a portion of them. The data show over 35,000 clones, nearly 90% seen once. This TCR was sampled from a female donor with multiple sclerosis, enrolled in a pregnancy study. The V and J genes are TRBV7-2 and TRBJ2-7; tentatively, D is TRBD1 (5 bases). The starting material was CD4+ T cells from peripheral blood mononuclear cells, obtained in the second trimester of pregnancy. For the CDR3, the DNA is TGTGCCAGCAGCTTAGCGCGGTCAGGGCTAATGTACTTC. Its translation: CASSLARSGLMYF.